The 23 T cell receptor beta chains presented below share a single source sample, sequenced in a study of cytotoxic CD8 clonotypes in ibrutinib-treated CLL. Produced via immunoSEQ multiplex PCR; TCRdb's table is partial and in-frame only. This repertoire shows about 300,000 clones, around 76% found once; its top ten account for about 5.3%. Sequenced material: PBMCs, taken at disease progression, from a patient treated with ibrutinib. These receptor sequences come from a human donor with chronic lymphocytic leukemia.

V usage is TRBV28 and J usage is TRBJ2-7; D not resolved. The V gene lost 3 bases and the J gene lost 2 bases, with 14 bases spanning the gap. The CDR3 is 15 amino acids. Germline CDR1 and CDR2: MDHEN and SYDVKM. The CDR3 spells CASSFVGGRPYEQYF. The CDR3 nucleotides read TGTGCCAGCAGTTTTGTGGGCGGCAGACCCTACGAGCAGTACTTC.

The CDR3 loop reads CASSPAPSAGVNSPLHF. In DNA, the CDR3 is TGTGCCAGCAGTCCCGCCCCTTCCGCAGGAGTAAATTCACCCCTCCACTTT. The rearrangement uses TRBV25-1 and TRBJ1-6; D is unclear. The CDR3 is 17 amino acids. Trimming removed 5 bases at V and 7 bases at J, with 21 bases between. Germline V lookup: CDR1 MGHDK, CDR2 SYGVNS.

This chain connects TRBV12-5 to TRBJ2-5; D unresolved. Germline V gene data show CDR1 as LGHNT and CDR2 as FRNRAP. The CDR3 is made up of 14 amino acids. The germline V and J ends were trimmed by 4 bases and 8 bases, with 17 bases remaining between them. CDR3: CASGSSTPPRTQYF. The CDR3 nucleotides are TGTGCTAGTGGTTCTTCGACTCCCCCCCGAACCCAGTACTTC.

J is TRBJ1-4 and V is TRBV19, with D uncertain. The CDR3 has 15 residues. V was pared by 6 bases and J by 7 bases, with 18 bases between. Germline CDR1 and CDR2: LNHDA and SQIVND (reference sequence). The CDR3 coding sequence is TGTGCCAGTAGCCCGCGGATAATCTGGGGTGAAAAACTGTTTTTT. Translating it yields CASSPRIIWGEKLFF.

As to this clone: A much larger clone is a single base away; this may be a read error. The chain has TRBV5-6 and TRBJ2-5; the D is unclear. V lost 4 bases and J 3 bases, leaving 4 bases between the germline ends. This CDR3 is built from 11 residues. CDR1 is SGHDT and CDR2 is YYEEEE in the germline V gene. This CDR3 is CASSVEETQYF. As DNA, the CDR3 is TGTGCCAGCAGCGTAGAAGAGACCCAGTACTTC.

This rearrangement joins TRBV9 to TRBJ2-7, with D perhaps matching TRBD1 or TRBD2 (5 bases each). The CDR3 is made up of 14 amino acids. Germline-derived CDR1 and CDR2 are SGDLS and YYNGEE. V was pared by 2 bases and J by 6 bases, with 15 bases between. In DNA form, the CDR3 reads TGTGCCAGCAGCGTTTGGGCCGGGGACCGCGAGCAGTACTTC. Encoded protein: CASSVWAGDREQYF.

V gene TRBV28 combines with J gene TRBJ1-1, with 7 bases matching TRBD1. There are 18 residues in the CDR3. V lost 5 bases, J lost 0 bases, and 15 bases stayed unmatched. Germline CDR1 and CDR2: MDHEN and SYDVKM. The CDR3 bases are TGTGCCAGCAGTCTGACTTTCCGGACAGGATACATGAACACTGAAGCTTTCTTT. Translation: CASSLTFRTGYMNTEAFF.

The chain carries TRBV29-1 and TRBJ1-1; no firm D call. The CDR3 runs 14 residues. Per the germline V gene, CDR1 is SQVTM and CDR2 is ANQGSEA. Trimming pared 5 bases from V and 4 bases from J, leaving 17 bases between. The CDR3 reads CSVFAWTVGTEAFF. DNA of the CDR3: TGCAGCGTTTTCGCTTGGACTGTCGGCACTGAAGCTTTCTTT.

The chain employs TRBV2 and TRBJ1-1, with D perhaps matching TRBD1 (5 bases). V lost 1 base, J lost 1 base, and 7 bases lay in between. CDR3 length equals 14 residues. The germline V gene encodes CDR1 SNHLY and CDR2 FYNNEI. The CDR3 spells CASSEGRENTEAFF. The DNA of the CDR3 is TGTGCCAGCAGTGAAGGCAGGGAGAACACTGAAGCTTTCTTT.

This chain links TRBV11-2 with TRBJ2-1; the D is unclear. With 2 bases removed from V and 10 bases from J, the gap between germline ends came to 9 bases. Looked up from germline, CDR1 is SGHAT and CDR2 is FQNNGV. This CDR3 has 12 residues. The CDR3 nucleotides read TGTGCCAGCAGCTTATCCCAGAGCGAGCAGTTCTTC. Translated, it gives CASSLSQSEQFF.

The CDR3 DNA reads TGTGCCAGCAGCCACTCAACCGGGACAGGTTTGTACGAGCAGTACTTC. Translated, it gives CASSHSTGTGLYEQYF. The genes are TRBV11-3 and TRBJ2-7, with TRBD1 matching over 8 bases. Germline CDR1 is SGHNT and CDR2 is YENEEA. This CDR3 comprises 16 residues. J lost 4 bases, V lost 5 bases, and 13 bases had no gene match.

The chain links TRBV29-1 to TRBJ2-7; 9 bases map to TRBD1. From germline, CDR1 is SQVTM and CDR2 ANQGSEA. The CDR3 sequence is 13 residues long. The V gene end was trimmed by 7 bases and the J gene end by 0 bases; junction bases not matched to a gene: 4. In DNA, the CDR3 is TGCAGCGCCACAGGGGGCAGCTCCTACGAGCAGTACTTC. It translates to CSATGGSSYEQYF.

The chain employs TRBV20-1 and TRBJ2-3; D may be TRBD2 (5 bases). The CDR3 consists of 10 residues. Per germline, CDR1 DFQATT and CDR2 SNEGSKA (reference sequence). V was shortened by 4 bases and J by 6 bases, with 5 bases between the two germline ends. The DNA of the CDR3 is TGCAGTGCTATAGCGGATACGCAGTATTTT. It specifies CSAIADTQYF.

The rearrangement joins TRBV9 to TRBJ2-7; tentatively, D is TRBD1 (6 bases). Trimming took 0 bases from V and 3 from J, leaving 13 bases between them. The CDR3 sequence is 15 residues long. Germline CDR1 reads SGDLS; CDR2 reads YYNGEE. The DNA for the CDR3 is TGTGCCAGCAGCGTAGGGCCAGGGGAGCACTACGAGCAGTACTTC. As protein: CASSVGPGEHYEQYF.

The genes are TRBV6-1 and TRBJ2-7; tentatively, D is TRBD1 (5 bases). Trimming took off 5 bases at V and 3 bases at J, with 8 bases between the two ends. CDR1 MNHNS and CDR2 SASEGT come from the germline V gene. The CDR3 extends over 12 amino acids. Written as DNA, the CDR3 is TGTGCCAGCAGTTTGGGGCACTACGAGCAGTACTTC. Protein sequence: CASSLGHYEQYF.

A few counts support this clone. The V gene is TRBV18, the J gene TRBJ1-3; D perhaps matches TRBD1 (5 bases). V lost 3 bases and J 0 bases, leaving 9 bases between the germline ends. CDR3 length: 15 residues. Germline V lookup: CDR1 KGHSH, CDR2 LQKENI. CDR3 nucleotides: TGTGCCAGCTCACCTCTCGACAGCTCTGGAAACACCATATATTTT. This encodes CASSPLDSSGNTIYF. The full variable domain, in which reference TRBV18 and TRBJ1-3 provide the parts outside the CDR3, is NAGVMQNPRHLVRRRGQEARLRCSPMKGHSHVYWYRQLPEEGLKFMVYLQKENIIDESGMPKERFSAEFPKEGPSILRIQQVVRGDSAAYFCASSPLDSSGNTIYFGEGSWLTVV.

V usage is TRBV6-1 and J usage is TRBJ2-3; TRBD2 might be the D (5 bases). CDR1 is MNHNS and CDR2 is SASEGT in the germline V gene. V was clipped by 1 base and J by 0 bases, with 8 bases between them. The length of the CDR3 is 15 residues. CDR3 amino acids: CASSEVERSTDTQYF. CDR3 nucleotides: TGTGCCAGCAGTGAAGTTGAGCGGAGCACAGATACGCAGTATTTT.

The gene calls are TRBV14 and TRBJ2-1; D is ambiguous. The CDR3 length is 16 residues. From germline, CDR1 is SGHDN and CDR2 FVKESK. V was pared by 4 bases and J by 3 bases, with 16 bases between. The CDR3: CASSRRLRAFYNEQFF. DNA of the CDR3: TGTGCCAGCAGCCGAAGACTTAGGGCCTTCTACAATGAGCAGTTCTTC.

This clone was observed once. CDR3 nucleotides: TGTGCCAGCAGTTCTGGGACTAGCGGCTTTCAAGAGACCCAGTACTTC. Encoded protein: CASSSGTSGFQETQYF. J is TRBJ2-5 and V is TRBV25-1; 11 nucleotides match TRBD2. J was trimmed by 2 bases and V by 5 bases; bases with no gene match: 7. The CDR3 is 16 residues long. Germline values: CDR1 MGHDK, CDR2 SYGVNS.

The genes are TRBV4-1 and TRBJ2-7; possibly TRBD2 for D (7 bases). Germline CDR1 MGHRA, CDR2 YSYEKL. The V end lost 0 bases, the J end lost 6 bases, and 15 bases lay between the germline ends. CDR3 length: 15 amino acids. The DNA of the CDR3 is TGCGCCAGCAGCCAAGAGCGAGGGAGGGGGATCGAGCAGTACTTC. This encodes CASSQERGRGIEQYF.

The V and J genes are TRBV2 and TRBJ2-7; perhaps TRBD1 as D (6 bases). The CDR3 loop spans 13 amino acids. Between the trimmed V and J ends, which lost 7 bases and 2 bases, there was a span of 12 bases. Germline V CDR1 and CDR2: SNHLY, FYNNEI. CDR3 coding DNA: TGTGCCAGCAACCGGGACACCACCTACGAGCAGTACTTC. It translates to CASNRDTTYEQYF.

V usage is TRBV18 and J usage is TRBJ2-7; D could derive from TRBD1 or TRBD2 (5 bases each). Germline CDR1 is KGHSH and CDR2 is LQKENI. The CDR3 runs 11 residues. Trimming shortened V by 6 bases and J by 9 bases, and 12 bases separated the two germline ends. DNA for the CDR3: TGTGCCAGCTCCTCCGGTGGGGGGCAGTACTTC. Translation gives CASSSGGGQYF.

This clone was seen more than once but under ten times. The chain combines TRBV15 with TRBJ1-2; D unclear. The V end was cut by 2 bases, the J end by 0 bases, with 7 bases between. The CDR3 is 14 residues long. Germline-derived CDR1 and CDR2 are LNHNV and YYDKDF (reference sequence). The CDR3 region has the DNA TGTGCCACCAGCAGAACGGGAGCTAACTATGGCTACACCTTC. Translated: CATSRTGANYGYTF.